This T cell receptor (beta chain) stems from a study of early T cells in non-severe SARS-CoV-2 infection. Overall study findings and caveats: Clonotype matching in VDJdb favored anti-spike CD8 responses and did not capture private and CD4 specificities.

Unique molecular identifiers tagged individual cDNA molecules. TCRdb recomputed calls from the 5' RACE reads with MiXCR, one row per CDR3 protein. The repertoire holds 45,000 to 55,000 distinct CDR3 sequences, with roughly 13% as singletons. Note on this clonotype: Its antigen is not identified.

This CDR3 spans 18 amino acids. Trimming removed 6 bases from V and 0 bases from J; junction bases left unmatched: 12. The germline CDR1 and CDR2 sequences are MDHEN and SYDVKM. This TCR derives from an adult who was a healthcare worker with PCR-confirmed SARS-CoV-2 infection or an uninfected control (not recorded which). Sequencing was carried out using whole blood. This rearrangement joins TRBV28 to TRBJ2-7; 12 bases match TRBD1. The DNA for the CDR3 is TGTGCCAGCAGGCCATACCCGGGACAGGGGGCGGGCTCCTACGAGCAGTACTTC. Protein sequence: CASRPYPGQGAGSYEQYF.